This entry features one T cell receptor beta chain sequence. Its antigen is unknown. The sample is drawn from a study of T cell repertoires in aging, cancer and after chemotherapy. Study information: The whole study produced a dataset of roughly 8.8 million TCR reads.

The template was genomic DNA from peripheral blood, not RNA. Study-level findings and limits: Rebound thymic output was suggested by rising median generation probability during chemotherapy in each cancer cohort.

V was clipped by 0 bases and J by 10 bases, with 22 bases between them. This CDR3 has 18 residues. Germline lookup yields CDR1 MNHNS and CDR2 SASEGT. A mixed TRB-A/B primer pool amplified rearranged TRB by multiplex touch-down PCR. TCRdb re-analysed the multiplex PCR reads in MiXCR, keeping a single row per CDR3 protein. The table lists 8,000 to 9,500 distinct CDR3 sequences, 30% to 40% of them singletons. Sequenced material: blood. The rearrangement links TRBV6-1 to TRBJ1-6; tentative D call: TRBD1 (5 bases). The clonotype was recovered from a human donor in good health. The CDR3 sequence is CASSEAPFGRELQSPLHF. DNA for the CDR3: TGTGCCAGCAGTGAAGCGCCTTTTGGCAGGGAATTACAATCACCCCTCCACTTT.